This entry lists 23 T cell receptor beta chains sequenced from one sample in a study of cytomegalovirus exposure and HLA in healthy donors. In the PCR, 60 Vbeta and 13 Jbeta primers were used. Sequencing used immunoSEQ multiplex PCR; TCRdb keeps in-frame clones, though not all of them. The sample shows about 160,000 clones, about 80% of them seen only once. The sample comprised PBMCs. The receptors derive from a man between 18 and 29 years old in good health and CMV-seropositive.

V usage is TRBV5-4 and J usage is TRBJ1-3; D call uncertain. The CDR3 consists of 13 residues. CDR1 and CDR2 from the germline V gene are SGHNT and YYREEE (reference sequence). The germline V and J ends were trimmed by 1 base and 2 bases, with 4 bases remaining between them. The CDR3 loop reads CASSLTAGNTIYF. CDR3 DNA: TGTGCCAGCAGCTTGACAGCTGGAAACACCATATATTTT. Based on the CDR3 plus reference TRBV5-4 and TRBJ1-3, the full variable domain is ETGVTQSPTHLIKTRGQQVTLRCSSQSGHNTVSWYQQALGQGPQFIFQYYREEENGRGNFPPRFSGLQFPNYSSELNVNALELDDSALYLCASSLTAGNTIYFGEGSWLTVV.

The chain employs TRBV7-2 and TRBJ1-3; a weak D match, TRBD1 (6 bases). Germline CDR1 is SGHTA and CDR2 is FQGNSA. This CDR3 region has 15 residues. V lost 1 base to trimming and J lost 4 bases, with 11 bases between them. The CDR3 spells CASSLGPGAGNTIYF. The DNA for the CDR3 is TGTGCCAGCAGCTTAGGCCCAGGGGCGGGAAACACCATATATTTT.

The chain carries TRBV30 and TRBJ2-2; possible D gene TRBD2, 6 bases. The CDR3 runs to 15 residues. V shed 3 bases and J shed 5 bases, with 16 bases lying between them. Germline loops: CDR1 GTSNPN, CDR2 SVGIG (reference sequence). The CDR3 here is CAWSPGPGRTGELFF. The CDR3 DNA reads as TGTGCCTGGAGCCCCGGCCCGGGGAGGACCGGGGAGCTGTTTTTT.

This chain connects TRBV29-1 to TRBJ2-3; D gene uncertain. The V and J ends lost 4 bases and 5 bases respectively, with 10 bases between them. The germline CDR1 and CDR2 sequences are SQVTM and ANQGSEA. The CDR3 is made up of 12 amino acids. The CDR3: CSVGLRGDTQYF. DNA for the CDR3: TGCAGCGTTGGACTCCGCGGAGATACGCAGTATTTT.

The rearrangement links TRBV5-1 to TRBJ2-1, with TRBD2 matching over 8 bases. The CDR3 runs to 15 residues. Trimming at V came to 4 bases and at J to 3 bases, leaving 6 bases not matched to a gene. In germline, CDR1 is SGHRS, CDR2 YFSETQ. Here the CDR3 DNA reads TGCGCCAGCAGCCCCGGGCTAGCGGGCTACAATGAGCAGTTCTTC. It is translated as CASSPGLAGYNEQFF.

This clone came up a few times. The gene calls are TRBV25-1 and TRBJ1-6; possible D gene TRBD1, 6 bases. This CDR3 has 15 residues. V gave up 6 bases and J gave up 6 bases, with 15 bases separating them. The germline V gene encodes CDR1 MGHDK and CDR2 SYGVNS. CDR3: CASRTPGHINSPLHF. CDR3 nucleotide sequence: TGTGCCAGCAGGACCCCGGGACATATTAATTCACCCCTCCACTTT. Filled out from reference TRBV25-1 and TRBJ1-6, the complete variable domain reads EADIYQTPRYLVIGTGKKITLECSQTMGHDKMYWYQQDPGMELHLIHYSYGVNSTEKGDLSSESTVSRIRTEHFPLTLESARPSHTSQYLCASRTPGHINSPLHFGNGTRLTVT.

The chain has TRBV7-2 and TRBJ1-5, with D possibly being TRBD1 (6 bases). Looked up from germline, CDR1 is SGHTA and CDR2 is FQGNSA. The V and J ends lost 5 bases and 1 base respectively, with 15 bases between them. The CDR3 is 16 amino acids. CDR3 in DNA: TGTGCCAGCAGCGAACACGGAACAGGGAGCAATCAGCCCCAGCATTTT. Translation: CASSEHGTGSNQPQHF.

The chain joins TRBV7-9 to TRBJ1-4; D may be TRBD1 (5 bases). V dropped 3 bases and J dropped 7 bases, with 9 bases sitting between them. CDR1 and CDR2 from the germline V gene are SEHNR and FQNEAQ (reference sequence). This CDR3 has 13 amino acids. The CDR3 DNA reads TGTGCCAGCAGCTTGGGGGGAAGTGAAAAACTGTTTTTT. Its translation: CASSLGGSEKLFF.

The chain uses TRBV10-1 and TRBJ2-7; D not resolved. V was trimmed by 2 bases and J by 6 bases, leaving 11 bases between them. CDR3 size: 13 residues. Germline CDR1 reads WNHNN; CDR2 reads SYGVQD (reference sequence). The CDR3 nucleotides are TGCGCCAGCAGTGAGAGGAGAGTTGGCGAGCAGTACTTC. It yields the protein CASSERRVGEQYF.

This chain uses TRBV15 with TRBJ2-5, with D uncertain. The J call is doubtful: the DNA matches TRBJ2-7 better. This CDR3 comprises 17 residues. Germline CDR1 is LNHNV and CDR2 is YYDKDF (reference sequence). The CDR3 region is CATSRDGSRLSSYEQYF. CDR3 nucleotide sequence: TGTGCCACCAGCAGAGATGGCAGCAGGTTGAGCTCCTACGAGCAGTACTTC.

This clone was recorded only once. The V call is TRBV6-6, the J call TRBJ1-6; no reliable D call. Germline CDR1 reads MNHNY; CDR2 reads SVGAGI (reference sequence). With 6 bases removed from V and 9 bases from J, the gap between germline ends came to 9 bases. The CDR3 spans 12 residues. The CDR3 region is CASSLEGSPLHF. The CDR3 DNA follows: TGTGCCAGCAGCCTAGAGGGTTCACCCCTCCACTTT.

The CDR3, as DNA: TGTGCCAGCAGCGTATTCAACAGGGTGAAGATCCACGAGCAGTACTTC. Its translation is CASSVFNRVKIHEQYF. The chain joins TRBV9 to TRBJ2-7; a weak D match, TRBD1 (6 bases). The V gene lost 1 base and the J gene lost 5 bases, with 19 bases spanning the gap. Germline CDR1 reads SGDLS; CDR2 reads YYNGEE. The CDR3 is 16 residues long.

The chain employs TRBV4-3 and TRBJ2-1; D may be TRBD2 (5 bases). Germline V lookup: CDR1 LGHNA, CDR2 YSLEER. V was clipped by 3 bases and J by 15 bases, with 21 bases between them. There are 14 residues in the CDR3. CDR3 in amino acids: CASSQVLGLDGMFF. CDR3 nucleotides: TGCGCCAGCAGCCAGGTTTTAGGGCTAGACGGGATGTTCTTC.

The chain carries TRBV5-4 and TRBJ2-5, with 7 bases matching TRBD2. The germline CDR1 and CDR2 sequences are SGHNT and YYREEE (reference sequence). The CDR3 has 16 residues. V was pared by 4 bases and J by 0 bases, with 9 bases of the junction left unmatched. CDR3 in amino acids: CASSVGISGYQETQYF. CDR3 DNA sequence: TGTGCCAGCAGCGTTGGCATTAGCGGGTACCAAGAGACCCAGTACTTC.

The gene calls are TRBV27 and TRBJ1-5; D may be TRBD1 (5 bases). Germline CDR1 and CDR2: MNHEY and SMNVEV (reference sequence). The V gene lost 5 bases and the J gene lost 3 bases, with 11 bases spanning the gap. The CDR3 loop spans 14 amino acids. CDR3 region: CASSAGAFNQPQHF. CDR3 nucleotides: TGTGCCAGCAGTGCTGGGGCCTTCAATCAGCCCCAGCATTTT.

The chain couples TRBV10-3 to TRBJ1-2; TRBD1 might be the D (5 bases). Germline CDR1 and CDR2: ENHRY and SYGVKD. The CDR3 is 12 amino acids. Trimming stripped 6 bases from V and 4 bases from J, with 9 bases between. The CDR3 spells CAISNQGYGYTF. The CDR3 coding sequence is TGTGCCATCAGCAACCAGGGCTATGGCTACACCTTC.

The chain joins TRBV5-1 to TRBJ1-2; tentatively, D is TRBD1 (5 bases). This CDR3 region has 14 residues. CDR1 and CDR2 (germline): SGHRS, YFSETQ. Trimming shortened V by 6 bases and J by 3 bases, and 15 bases separated the two germline ends. The CDR3 protein is CASTLTASDYGYTF. In DNA, the CDR3 is TGCGCCAGCACCCTGACAGCCTCTGACTATGGCTACACCTTC.

DNA of the CDR3: TGTGCCAGCTCACCGACAGGGGAAGGCTATGGCTACACCTTC. Its protein is CASSPTGEGYGYTF. The chain joins TRBV18 to TRBJ1-2; 8 bases map to TRBD1. Per the germline V gene, CDR1 is KGHSH and CDR2 is LQKENI. This CDR3 comprises 14 residues. V lost 3 bases to trimming and J lost 4 bases; unmatched junction nucleotides: 4.

V gene TRBV18 combines with J gene TRBJ2-7; TRBD2 agrees at 9 bases. Losses at the gene ends were 0 bases for V and 2 bases for J; bases not matched to a gene: 8. Germline V gene sequence: CDR1 KGHSH, CDR2 LQKENI. The length of the CDR3 is 17 residues. The CDR3 here is CASSPPSIAGVTYEQYF. The CDR3 nucleotides are TGTGCCAGCTCACCACCTTCCATAGCGGGAGTAACCTACGAGCAGTACTTC.

This clone was counted only a few times. V is TRBV5-1 and J is TRBJ2-1, with D maybe TRBD2 (5 bases). The V end was cut by 0 bases, the J end by 7 bases, with 11 bases between. There are 14 residues in the CDR3. Germline lookup yields CDR1 SGHRS and CDR2 YFSETQ. The CDR3 loop reads CASSLVLARNEQFF. The CDR3 DNA reads TGCGCCAGCAGCTTGGTATTAGCGAGGAATGAGCAGTTCTTC.

CDR3 region: CASSQAGTSGRDTQYF. The CDR3 nucleotides read TGCGCCAGCAGCCAGGCCGGGACTAGCGGGCGGGATACGCAGTATTTT. The chain is built from TRBV4-3 and TRBJ2-3; the match to TRBD2 covers 12 bases. V lost 3 bases and J lost 6; bases outside the gene matches: 7. Germline values: CDR1 LGHNA, CDR2 YSLEER. The length of the CDR3 is 16 residues.

This chain connects TRBV25-1 to TRBJ1-2; TRBD1 aligns across 8 bases. V lost 4 bases, J lost 3 bases, and 4 bases stayed unmatched. Looked up from germline, CDR1 is MGHDK and CDR2 is SYGVNS. The CDR3 has 14 amino acids. The CDR3 nucleotides read TGTGCCAGCAGTGCACAGGGACAGGACTATGGCTACACCTTC. Translated: CASSAQGQDYGYTF.

The chain uses TRBV5-1 and TRBJ1-2; D not certain. CDR3 length: 15 amino acids. CDR1 is SGHRS, CDR2 YFSETQ, per germline. Trimming took 6 bases from V and 4 from J, leaving 19 bases between them. In DNA form, the CDR3 reads TGCGCCAGCACCCCGGGAGAAGTCAATCCCTATGGCTACACCTTC. Encoded protein: CASTPGEVNPYGYTF. Filled out from reference TRBV5-1 and TRBJ1-2, the complete variable domain reads KAGVTQTPRYLIKTRGQQVTLSCSPISGHRSVSWYQQTPGQGLQFLFEYFSETQRNKGNFPGRFSGRQFSNSRSEMNVSTLELGDSALYLCASTPGEVNPYGYTFGSGTRLTVV.